One T cell receptor (beta chain) is described in this entry. The data were obtained in a study of blood T cell repertoires in COVID-19. As for the study in general: Each recovered donor of Cohort 3 presented with two negative PCRs, clearance, or symptom resolution.

Each participant's cohort was designated according to participant-reported clinical history. Germline V gives CDR1 MGHRA, CDR2 YSYEKL. The CDR3 extends over 15 amino acids. Trimming pared 2 bases from V and 0 bases from J, leaving 8 bases between. Profiled with immunoSEQ multiplex PCR; TCRdb holds only in-frame clones, not every one. The sample yields hundreds of thousands of clones, approximately 90% seen once. Material: PBMCs or T cells enriched from blood (not recorded which). The chain uses TRBV4-1 and TRBJ1-3, with D possibly TRBD1 on 5 matching bases. This receptor was obtained from a woman in her fifties or sixties in a cohort exposed to, infected with or recovered from COVID-19 (not recorded which). The DNA for the CDR3 is TGCGCCAGCAGCCAAACAGGATTCTCTGGAAACACCATATATTTT. This translates into CASSQTGFSGNTIYF.